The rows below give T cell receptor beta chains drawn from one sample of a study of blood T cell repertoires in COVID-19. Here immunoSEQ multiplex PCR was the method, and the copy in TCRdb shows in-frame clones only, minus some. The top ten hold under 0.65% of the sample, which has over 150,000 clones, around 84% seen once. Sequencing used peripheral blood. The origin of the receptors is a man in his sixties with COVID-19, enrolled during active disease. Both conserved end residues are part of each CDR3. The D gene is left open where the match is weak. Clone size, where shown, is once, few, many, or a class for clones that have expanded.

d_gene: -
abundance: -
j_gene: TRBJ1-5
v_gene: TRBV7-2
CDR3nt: TGTGCCAGCAGCTTAGCGCTACTAGGCAATCAGCCCCAGCATTTT
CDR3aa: CASSLALLGNQPQHF

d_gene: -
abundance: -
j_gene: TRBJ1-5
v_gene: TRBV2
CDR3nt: TGTGCCAGCAGTATCATCAGGGGTCGGCAGCCCCAGCATTTT
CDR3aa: CASSIIRGRQPQHF

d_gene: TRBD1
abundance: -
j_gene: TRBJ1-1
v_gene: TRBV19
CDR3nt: TGTGCCAGTAGTTCCTCGACAGGGGCTTCGATGGCTTTCTTT
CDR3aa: CASSSSTGASMAFF

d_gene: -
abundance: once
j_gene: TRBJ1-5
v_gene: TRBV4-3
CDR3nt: TGCGCCAGCAGCCAAGAGGTAGCGAGTTGGAGCAATCAGCCCCAGCATTTT
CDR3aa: CASSQEVASWSNQPQHF

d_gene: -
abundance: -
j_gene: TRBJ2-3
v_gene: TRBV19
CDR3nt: TGTGCCAGTAGTATCGATTCGGAGCAGCGGCGCACAGATACGCAGTATTTT
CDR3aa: CASSIDSEQRRTDTQYF

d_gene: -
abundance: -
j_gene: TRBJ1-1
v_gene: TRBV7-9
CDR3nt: TGTGCCAGCAGCGGCCAGACGGGCACTGAAGCTTTCTTT
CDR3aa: CASSGQTGTEAFF

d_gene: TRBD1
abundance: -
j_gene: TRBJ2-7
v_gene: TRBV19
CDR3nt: TGTGCCAGTAGTATAGGACAGGGCTCCCTCTACGAGCAGTACTTC
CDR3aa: CASSIGQGSLYEQYF

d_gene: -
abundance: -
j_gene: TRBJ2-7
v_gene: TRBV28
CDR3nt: TGTGCCAGCAGTTTATCCTCCACGGGGGTGTACGAGCAGTACTTC
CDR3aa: CASSLSSTGVYEQYF

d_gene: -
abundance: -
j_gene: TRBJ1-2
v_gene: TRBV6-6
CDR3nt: TGTGCCACGACTCCTACCCCCGCGCATGGCTACACCTTC
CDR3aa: CATTPTPAHGYTF

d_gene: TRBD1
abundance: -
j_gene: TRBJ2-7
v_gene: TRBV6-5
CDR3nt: TGTGCCAGCAGGGACAGGGGGCGTCCGGGCGAGCAGTACTTC
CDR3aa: CASRDRGRPGEQYF

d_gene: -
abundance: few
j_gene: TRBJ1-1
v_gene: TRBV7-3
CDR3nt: TGTGCCAGCAGCTTATTCCCCCCGGGGGTGAACACTGAAGCTTTCTTT
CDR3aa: CASSLFPPGVNTEAFF

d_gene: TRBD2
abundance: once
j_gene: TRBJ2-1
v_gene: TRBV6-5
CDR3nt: TGTGCCAGCAGCACCCGGGAGCGGGGTTCCAATGAGCAGTTCTTC
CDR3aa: CASSTRERGSNEQFF

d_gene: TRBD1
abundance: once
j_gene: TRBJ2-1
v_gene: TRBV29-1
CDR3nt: TGCAGCGAAAGGACAGGGGGTAATGAGCAGTTCTTC
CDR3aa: CSERTGGNEQFF

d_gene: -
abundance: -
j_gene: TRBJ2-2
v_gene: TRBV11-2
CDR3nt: TGTGCCAGCAGGAATTACTTCGCCGGGGTCGGGGAGCTGTTTTTT
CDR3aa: CASRNYFAGVGELFF

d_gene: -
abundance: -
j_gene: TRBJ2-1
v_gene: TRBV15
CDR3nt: TGTGCCACCAGCAGAGAACCAGACAATGAGCAGTTCTTC
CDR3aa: CATSREPDNEQFF

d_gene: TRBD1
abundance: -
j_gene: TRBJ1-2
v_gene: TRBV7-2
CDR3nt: TGTGCCAGCAGCTTAGGGGGACAGGGGACCGCTGGGGGCTACACCTTC
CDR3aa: CASSLGGQGTAGGYTF

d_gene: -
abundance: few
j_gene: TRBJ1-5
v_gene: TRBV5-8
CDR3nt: TGTGCCAGCAGCCAAAGTAGGCAGGGAAATCAGCCCCAGCATTTT
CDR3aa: CASSQSRQGNQPQHF

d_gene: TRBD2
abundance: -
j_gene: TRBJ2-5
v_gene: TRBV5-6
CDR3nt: TGTGCCAGCAGCCGAGTTAGCGGGGTCCAAGAGACCCAGTACTTC
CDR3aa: CASSRVSGVQETQYF

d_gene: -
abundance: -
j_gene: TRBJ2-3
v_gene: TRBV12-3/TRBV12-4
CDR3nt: TGTGCCAGCAGCCCAACCCGGGGTACGCAGTATTTT
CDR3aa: CASSPTRGTQYF

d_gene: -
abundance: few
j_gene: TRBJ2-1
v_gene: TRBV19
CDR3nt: TGTGCCAGTAGTGCCCGACAGGGACTCTTCTACAATGAGCAGTTCTTC
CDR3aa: CASSARQGLFYNEQFF

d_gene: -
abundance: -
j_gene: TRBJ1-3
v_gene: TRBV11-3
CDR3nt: TGTGCCAGCTCCTCTATGAACACCATATATTTT
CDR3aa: CASSSMNTIYF

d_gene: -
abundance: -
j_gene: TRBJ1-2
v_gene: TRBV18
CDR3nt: TGTGCCAGCTCACCCGACCAGGGAAGCTATGGCTACACCTTC
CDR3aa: CASSPDQGSYGYTF

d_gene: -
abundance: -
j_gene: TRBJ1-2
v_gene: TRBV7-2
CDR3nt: TGTGCCAGCAGCCTGAGGACAGTCTCTAACTATGGCTACACCTTC
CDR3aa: CASSLRTVSNYGYTF

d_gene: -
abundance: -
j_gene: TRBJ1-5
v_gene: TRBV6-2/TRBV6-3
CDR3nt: TGTGCCAGCAGTTACGTGGGGCAGGGACAGCCCCAGCATTTT
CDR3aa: CASSYVGQGQPQHF

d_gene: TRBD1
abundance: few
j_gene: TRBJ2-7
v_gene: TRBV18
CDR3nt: TGTGCCAGCTCAGCCGGGACAGGGGGATTCGGCGAGCAGTACTTC
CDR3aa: CASSAGTGGFGEQYF

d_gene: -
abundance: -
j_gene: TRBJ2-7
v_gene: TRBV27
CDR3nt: TGTGCCAGCACCCAGACCGGGGGTTACGAGCAGTACTTC
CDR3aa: CASTQTGGYEQYF

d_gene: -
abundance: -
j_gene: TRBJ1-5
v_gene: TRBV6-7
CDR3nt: TGTGCCAGCAGTTTATGCAGGGTTTGGCAGCCCCAGCATTTT
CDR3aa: CASSLCRVWQPQHF

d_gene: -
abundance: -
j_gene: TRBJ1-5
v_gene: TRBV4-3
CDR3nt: TGCGCCAGCAGCCAAGTCGCTAGTAGCCAGCCCCAGCATTTT
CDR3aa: CASSQVASSQPQHF

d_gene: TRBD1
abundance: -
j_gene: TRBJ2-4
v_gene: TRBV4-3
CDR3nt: TGCGCCAGCAGCCAAGATCGAGGGGGCGGTGGCAAAAACATTCAGTACTTC
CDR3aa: CASSQDRGGGGKNIQYF